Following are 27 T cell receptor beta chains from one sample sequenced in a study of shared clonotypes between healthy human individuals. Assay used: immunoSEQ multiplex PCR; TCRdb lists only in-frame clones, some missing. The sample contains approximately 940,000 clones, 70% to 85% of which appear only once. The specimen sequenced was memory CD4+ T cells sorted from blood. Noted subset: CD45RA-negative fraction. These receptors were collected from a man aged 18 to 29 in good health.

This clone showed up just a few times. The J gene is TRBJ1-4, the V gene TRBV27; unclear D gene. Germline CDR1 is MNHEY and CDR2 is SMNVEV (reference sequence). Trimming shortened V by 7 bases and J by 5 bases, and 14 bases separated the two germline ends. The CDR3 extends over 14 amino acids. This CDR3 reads CASKLGSWNEKLFF. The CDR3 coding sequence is TGTGCCAGCAAGCTGGGCAGTTGGAATGAAAAACTGTTTTTT.

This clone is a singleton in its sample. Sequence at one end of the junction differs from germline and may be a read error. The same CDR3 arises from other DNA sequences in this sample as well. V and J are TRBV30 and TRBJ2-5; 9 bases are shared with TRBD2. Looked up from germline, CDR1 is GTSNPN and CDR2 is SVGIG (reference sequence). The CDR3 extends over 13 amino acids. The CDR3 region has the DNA TGTGCTTGGAGCGGGGGGCTTCAAGAGACCCAGTACTTC. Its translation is CAWSGGLQETQYF.

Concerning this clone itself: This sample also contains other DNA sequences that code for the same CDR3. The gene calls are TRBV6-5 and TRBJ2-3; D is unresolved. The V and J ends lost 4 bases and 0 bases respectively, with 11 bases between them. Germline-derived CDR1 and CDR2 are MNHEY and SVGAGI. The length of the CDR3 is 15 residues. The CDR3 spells CASSLGRPSTDTQYF. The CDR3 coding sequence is TGTGCCAGCAGTTTAGGACGGCCTAGCACAGATACGCAGTATTTT.

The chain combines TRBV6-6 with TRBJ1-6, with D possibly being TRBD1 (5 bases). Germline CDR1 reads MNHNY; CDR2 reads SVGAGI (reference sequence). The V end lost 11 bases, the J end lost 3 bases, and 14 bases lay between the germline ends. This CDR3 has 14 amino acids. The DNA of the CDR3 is TGTGCCGCCGCCGGGGGAGGCTATAATTCACCCCTCCACTTT. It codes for CAAAGGGYNSPLHF.

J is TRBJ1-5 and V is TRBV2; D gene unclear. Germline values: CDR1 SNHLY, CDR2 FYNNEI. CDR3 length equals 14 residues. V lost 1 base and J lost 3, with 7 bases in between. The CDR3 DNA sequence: TGTGCCAGCAGTGAAGGTTCGGCCAATCAGCCCCAGCATTTT. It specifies CASSEGSANQPQHF.

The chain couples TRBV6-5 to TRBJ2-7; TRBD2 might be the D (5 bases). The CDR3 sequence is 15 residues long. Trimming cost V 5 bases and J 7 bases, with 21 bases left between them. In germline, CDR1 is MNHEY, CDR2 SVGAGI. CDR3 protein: CASSHTPDEGGEQYF. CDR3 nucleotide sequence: TGTGCCAGCAGTCACACTCCGGACGAGGGTGGAGAGCAGTACTTC.

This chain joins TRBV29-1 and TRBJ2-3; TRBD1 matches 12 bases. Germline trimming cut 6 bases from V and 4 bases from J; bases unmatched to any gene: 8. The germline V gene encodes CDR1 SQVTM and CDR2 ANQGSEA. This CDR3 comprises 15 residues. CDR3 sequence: CSVGTGGASADTQYF. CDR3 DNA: TGCAGCGTCGGGACAGGGGGCGCATCCGCAGATACGCAGTATTTT.

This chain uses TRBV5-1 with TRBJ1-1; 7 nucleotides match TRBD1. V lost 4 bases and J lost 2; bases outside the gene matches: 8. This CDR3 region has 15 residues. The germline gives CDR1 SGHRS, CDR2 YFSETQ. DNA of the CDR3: TGCGCCAGCAGCACAGGACAGGTGACAAACACTGAAGCTTTCTTT. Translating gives CASSTGQVTNTEAFF.

The CDR3 DNA follows: TGTGCCAGAAGCTCCCCCGGGGCGCTGCTTAGGAATGAGCAGTTCTTC. Its protein product is CARSSPGALLRNEQFF. V and J are TRBV5-3 and TRBJ2-1; tentatively, D is TRBD1 or TRBD2 (5 bases each). Being an ORF, TRBV5-3 has a function that is uncertain. Trimming cost V 3 bases and J 7 bases, with 20 bases left between them. CDR3 length: 16 residues.

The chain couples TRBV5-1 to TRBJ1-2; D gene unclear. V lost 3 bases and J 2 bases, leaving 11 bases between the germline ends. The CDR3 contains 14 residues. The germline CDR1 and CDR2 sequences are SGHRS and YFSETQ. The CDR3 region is CASSSLTENYGYTF. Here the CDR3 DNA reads TGCGCCAGCAGCTCCCTGACCGAGAACTATGGCTACACCTTC.

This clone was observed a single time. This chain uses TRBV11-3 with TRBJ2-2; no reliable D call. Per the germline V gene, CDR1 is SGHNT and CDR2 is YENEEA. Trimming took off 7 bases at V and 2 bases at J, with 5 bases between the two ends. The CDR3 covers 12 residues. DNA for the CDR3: TGTGCCAGCAAGCGCAACACCGGGGAGCTGTTTTTT. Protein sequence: CASKRNTGELFF. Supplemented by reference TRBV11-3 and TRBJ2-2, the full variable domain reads EAGVVQSPRYKIIEKKQPVAFWCNPISGHNTLYWYLQNLGQGPELLIRYENEEAVDDSQLPKDRFSAERLKGVDSTLKIQPAELGDSAVYLCASKRNTGELFFGEGSRLTVL.

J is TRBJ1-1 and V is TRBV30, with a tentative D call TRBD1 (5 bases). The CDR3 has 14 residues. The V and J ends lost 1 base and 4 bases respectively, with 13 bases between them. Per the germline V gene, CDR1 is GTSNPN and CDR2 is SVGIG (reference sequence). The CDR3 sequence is CAWSGNRRGTEAFF. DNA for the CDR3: TGTGCCTGGAGTGGAAACAGGCGAGGCACTGAAGCTTTCTTT.

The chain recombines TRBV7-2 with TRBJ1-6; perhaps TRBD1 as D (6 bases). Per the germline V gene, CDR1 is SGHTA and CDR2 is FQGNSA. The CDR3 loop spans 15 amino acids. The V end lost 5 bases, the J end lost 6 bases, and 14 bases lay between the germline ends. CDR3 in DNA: TGTGCCAGCAGCCCGGGGCGGACAGTTAATTCACCCCTCCACTTT. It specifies CASSPGRTVNSPLHF.

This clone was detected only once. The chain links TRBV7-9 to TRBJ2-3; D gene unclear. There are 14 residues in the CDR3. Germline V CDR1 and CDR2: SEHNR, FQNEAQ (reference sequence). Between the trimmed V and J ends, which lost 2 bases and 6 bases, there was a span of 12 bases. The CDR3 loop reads CASSLTAGVDTQYF. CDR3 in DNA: TGTGCCAGCAGCTTAACTGCAGGAGTTGATACGCAGTATTTT.

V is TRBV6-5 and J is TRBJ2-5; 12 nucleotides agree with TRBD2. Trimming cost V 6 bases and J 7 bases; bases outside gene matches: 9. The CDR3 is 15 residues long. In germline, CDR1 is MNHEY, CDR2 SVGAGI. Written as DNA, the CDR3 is TGTGCCAGCAGAGGACTAGCGGGATCGAGAGGGACCCAGTACTTC. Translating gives CASRGLAGSRGTQYF.

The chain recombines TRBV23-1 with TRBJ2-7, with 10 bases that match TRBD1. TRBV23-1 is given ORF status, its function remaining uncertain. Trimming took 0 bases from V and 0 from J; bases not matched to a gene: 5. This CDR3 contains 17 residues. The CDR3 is CASSQSRTGGSSYEQYF. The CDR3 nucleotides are TGCGCCAGCAGTCAATCCCGGACAGGGGGTTCCTCCTACGAGCAGTACTTC.

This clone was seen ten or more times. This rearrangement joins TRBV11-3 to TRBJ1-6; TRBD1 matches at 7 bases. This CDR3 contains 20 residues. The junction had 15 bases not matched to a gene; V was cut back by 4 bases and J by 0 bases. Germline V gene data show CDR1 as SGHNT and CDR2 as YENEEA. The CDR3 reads CASSSRGKGQSSSYNSPLHF. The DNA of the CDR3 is TGTGCCAGCAGCTCTAGGGGGAAGGGACAGTCGAGCTCCTATAATTCACCCCTCCACTTT.

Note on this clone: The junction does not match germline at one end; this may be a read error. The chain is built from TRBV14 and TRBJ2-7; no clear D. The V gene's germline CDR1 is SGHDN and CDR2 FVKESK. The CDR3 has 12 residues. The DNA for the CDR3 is TGTGCCAGCAGCCAAGATGGCCAGGAGCGGTACTTC. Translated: CASSQDGQERYF. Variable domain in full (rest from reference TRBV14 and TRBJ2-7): EAGVTQFPSHSVIEKGQTVTLRCDPISGHDNLYWYRRVMGKEIKFLLHFVKESKQDESGMPNNRFLAERTGGTYSTLKVQPAELEDSGVYFCASSQDGQERYFGPGTRLTVT.

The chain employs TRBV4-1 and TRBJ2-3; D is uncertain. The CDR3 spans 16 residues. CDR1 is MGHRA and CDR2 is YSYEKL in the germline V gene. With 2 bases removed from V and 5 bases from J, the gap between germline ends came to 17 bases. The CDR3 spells CASSQSSTPHKDTQYF. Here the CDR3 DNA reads TGCGCCAGCAGCCAATCCTCAACACCGCACAAAGATACGCAGTATTTT.

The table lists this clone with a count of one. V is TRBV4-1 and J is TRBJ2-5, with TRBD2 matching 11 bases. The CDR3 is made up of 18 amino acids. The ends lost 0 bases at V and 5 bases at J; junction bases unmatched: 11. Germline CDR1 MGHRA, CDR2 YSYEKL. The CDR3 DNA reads TGCGCCAGCAGCCAAGATCAAACTAGCGGGGGCCGGGGTGAGACCCAGTACTTC. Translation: CASSQDQTSGGRGETQYF.

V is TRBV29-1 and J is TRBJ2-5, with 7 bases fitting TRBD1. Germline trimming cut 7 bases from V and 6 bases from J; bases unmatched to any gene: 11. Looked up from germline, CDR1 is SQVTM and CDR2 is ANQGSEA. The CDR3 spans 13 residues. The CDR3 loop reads CSAERQGEQTQYF. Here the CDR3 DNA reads TGCAGCGCAGAGCGACAGGGAGAACAGACCCAGTACTTC. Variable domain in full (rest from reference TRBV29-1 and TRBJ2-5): SAVISQKPSRDICQRGTSLTIQCQVDSQVTMMFWYRQQPGQSLTLIATANQGSEATYESGFVIDKFPISRPNLTFSTLTVSNMSPEDSSIYLCSAERQGEQTQYFGPGTRLLVL.

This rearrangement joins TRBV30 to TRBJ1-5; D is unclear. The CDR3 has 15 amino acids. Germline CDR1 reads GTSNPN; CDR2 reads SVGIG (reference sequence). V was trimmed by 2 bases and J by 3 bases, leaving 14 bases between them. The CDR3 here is CAWSHRAQINQPQHF. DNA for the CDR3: TGTGCCTGGAGTCACCGAGCTCAGATCAATCAGCCCCAGCATTTT.

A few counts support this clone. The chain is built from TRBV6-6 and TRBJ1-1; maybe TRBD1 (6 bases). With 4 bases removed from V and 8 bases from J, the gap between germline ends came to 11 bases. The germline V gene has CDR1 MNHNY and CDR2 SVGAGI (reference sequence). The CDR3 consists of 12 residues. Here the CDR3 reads CASSFRGREAFF. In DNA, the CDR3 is TGTGCCAGCAGTTTCAGGGGTAGAGAAGCTTTCTTT.

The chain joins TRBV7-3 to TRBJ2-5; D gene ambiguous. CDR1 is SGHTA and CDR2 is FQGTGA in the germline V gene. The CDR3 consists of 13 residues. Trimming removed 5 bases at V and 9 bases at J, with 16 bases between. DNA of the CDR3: TGTGCCAGCAGCGCCGGTACTGGGCGAGCCCAGTACTTC. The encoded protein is CASSAGTGRAQYF.

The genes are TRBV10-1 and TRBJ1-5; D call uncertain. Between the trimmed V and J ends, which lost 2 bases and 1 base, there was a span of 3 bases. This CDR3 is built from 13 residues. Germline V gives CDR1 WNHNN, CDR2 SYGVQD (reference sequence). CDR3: CASSERSNQPQHF. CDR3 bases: TGCGCCAGCAGTGAGCGGAGCAATCAGCCCCAGCATTTT.

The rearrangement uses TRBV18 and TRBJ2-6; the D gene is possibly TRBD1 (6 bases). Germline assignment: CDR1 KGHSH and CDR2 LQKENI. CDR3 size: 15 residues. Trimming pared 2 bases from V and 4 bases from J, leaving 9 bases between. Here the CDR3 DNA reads TGTGCCAGCTCACCAGACAGGACCGGGGCCAACGTCCTGACTTTC. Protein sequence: CASSPDRTGANVLTF.

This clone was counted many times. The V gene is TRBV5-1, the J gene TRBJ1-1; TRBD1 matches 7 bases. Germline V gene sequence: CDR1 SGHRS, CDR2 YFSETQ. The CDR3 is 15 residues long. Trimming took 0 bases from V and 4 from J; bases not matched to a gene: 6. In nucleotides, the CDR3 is TGCGCCAGCAGCTTGGATCTTGCAGGGGGCACTGAAGCTTTCTTT. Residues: CASSLDLAGGTEAFF. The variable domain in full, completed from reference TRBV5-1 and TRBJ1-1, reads KAGVTQTPRYLIKTRGQQVTLSCSPISGHRSVSWYQQTPGQGLQFLFEYFSETQRNKGNFPGRFSGRQFSNSRSEMNVSTLELGDSALYLCASSLDLAGGTEAFFGQGTRLTVV.